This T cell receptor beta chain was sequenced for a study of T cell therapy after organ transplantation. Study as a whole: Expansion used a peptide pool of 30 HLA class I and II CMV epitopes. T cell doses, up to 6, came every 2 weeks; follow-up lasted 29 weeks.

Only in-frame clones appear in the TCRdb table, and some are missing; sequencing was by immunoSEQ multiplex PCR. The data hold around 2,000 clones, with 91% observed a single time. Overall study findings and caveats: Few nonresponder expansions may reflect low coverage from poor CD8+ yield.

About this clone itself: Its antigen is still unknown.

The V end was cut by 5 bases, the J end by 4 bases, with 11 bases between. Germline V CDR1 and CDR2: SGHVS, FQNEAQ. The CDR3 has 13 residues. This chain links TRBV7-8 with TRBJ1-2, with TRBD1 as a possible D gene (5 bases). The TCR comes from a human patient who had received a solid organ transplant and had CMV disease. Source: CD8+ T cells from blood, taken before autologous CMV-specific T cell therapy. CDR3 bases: TGTGCCAGCAGCACGGGACCGACCTATGGCTACACCTTC. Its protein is CASSTGPTYGYTF.